This T cell receptor beta chain was profiled in a study of cytomegalovirus exposure and HLA in healthy donors (dated by TCRdb to 2016 to 2017). A note on the overall study: An earlier analysis of 587 of the donors reported approximately 300 Gb of sequence data and some 120 million unique TCR beta sequences from approximately 180 million T cells. An early release that covered fewer than 750 HLA-typed donors contained 250 to 350 gigabases of sequencing data and tens of millions of unique TCR sequences. Among the approximately 400 genotyped donors, about 85% belonged to the genetic ancestry cluster associated with self-reported Caucasian donors. The study was designed to test whether signatures of past pathogen exposure could be identified by cataloging public T cell receptors. Using immunosequencing, the study profiled T cell repertoires from some 670 subjects and related those repertoires to cytomegalovirus serostatus. Along with the roughly 670-subject first cohort, a separate validation cohort of over a hundred different subjects was used. To predict cytomegalovirus infection status, the study brought together high-throughput TCR immunosequencing, statistical association of individual TCRs with disease status, and machine learning. In a later analysis, previously published TCR beta repertoires from more than 500 donors were re-analyzed and high-resolution HLA genotyping was added so that TCR occurrence patterns could be studied. Rather than drawing on any new phenotypic data, the later analysis identified candidate immune exposures from TCR beta sequences and the way those sequences occurred across donors. An earlier analysis of fewer than 750 of the donors used high-throughput TCR beta sequencing to judge whether each TCR beta V gene segment behaved as functional or pseudogenic. Alongside the repertoire data, information on donor age, sex, ethnicity and CMV serostatus was compiled. A later genetic analysis took genome-wide SNP genotypes for about three fifths of the 666 donors and used that subset as a discovery cohort. All discovery cohort repertoires had been generated using a single sequencing platform. HLA typing covered class I and class II loci at four-digit resolution. Typing coverage differed by locus: A, B, C, DRB1 and DQB1 were typed in about 629-630 donors, DQA1 in about 500, DPA1 in 600 to 610, and DPB1 in just under 490. Several DR-DQ haplotypes were treated as single units for association and clustering because of strong linkage in the cohort. Among several hundred genotyped donors of the cohort, an average of approximately 200,000 unique TCR beta nucleotide sequences was sequenced per donor, of which approximately 19% were non-productive.

The table lists this clone with a few counts. Its target antigen remains unknown. No base quality values were provided; no much bigger clone lies one nucleotide off. CDR1 and CDR2, per the germline V gene (reference sequence), are MNHEY and SMNVEV. From the cysteine up to the phenylalanine, the CDR3 has a length of 15 residues. Just the 45-base CDR3 DNA is kept, in frame starting at base 1. V and J are trimmed by 4 bases and 7 bases, and the gene matches miss 9 bases of the junction. The cohort consisted of 666 healthy bone marrow donors. At the time of sampling, every cohort member was nominally healthy, though immune exposures that went unrecorded were likely present. The donor was CMV seropositive and was included in the group of 290 or so seropositive cohort members. A peripheral blood sample was provided by each donor, and peripheral blood mononuclear cells were used for TCR beta sequencing. The Qiagen DNeasy Blood Extraction Kit was used to extract genomic DNA from the blood cell samples.

General study outcomes and caveats: A total of 150 or so TCR beta chains were listed by the study as associated with cytomegalovirus. A later analysis found that HLA-associated TCR beta chains were more clonally expanded and had lower generation probabilities than equally common non-associated chains. A further reported finding was that TCR beta sequences accurately predicted the HLA-A and HLA-B alleles for most subjects in the first cohort. In a later analysis, several top co-occurrence clusters were reported to appear linked to parvovirus B19, influenza, CMV and Epstein-Barr virus. In a later genetic analysis, a missense DCLRE1C variant was associated with V-gene and J-gene trimming of TCR beta chains, and the association was replicated in an independent cohort. Most CMV-associated TCR beta chains appeared to be HLA-restricted in a later analysis, and the HLA associations seemed to be driven largely by CMV exposure. In an earlier analysis of some 500 of the donors, most TCR beta V segments were observed in productive rearrangements about 87% or about 30% of the time, broadly matching IMGT annotations. Compared with the roughly 700-donor mean, donors in an Asian-associated ancestry cluster had fewer N-insertions in productive TCRs, according to a later genetic analysis. The earlier analysis of fewer than 750 of the donors excluded 15 to 20 rarely observed V segments, including chromosome 9 orphons, because counts were too low. This cohort had only TCR beta chains sequenced, and the lack of alpha or paired-chain data limited which features could be detected. The classifier was reported to diagnose cytomegalovirus status with high specificity and sensitivity in both the original cohort and the validation cohort. Strong co-occurrence of HLA alleles, especially DR and DQ, made assigning TCR associations to individual alleles difficult. Because some donors lacked HLA typing at each locus, the association tests relied only on the typed subset. The sequencing pipeline was judged likely to have produced a cluster of highly shared sequence variants as a technical artifact. The 87-base-pair reads could not distinguish some IMGT-functional V segments, including TRBV6-2 and TRBV6-3, so those segments were excluded. Immune exposure information for the cohort was limited to CMV serostatus. While some public TCRs were present in many individuals, most TCR sequences turned up only very rarely across donors. According to the authors, the approach could potentially be generalized to other disease states and immunological phenotypes. Specific HLA alleles were associated with 16,951 TCR beta sequences at a false discovery rate of 0.05 in a later analysis. A later analysis found that TCR association rates varied across HLA loci, with DRB1 alleles showing the most associated TCRs and HLA-C alleles the fewest. The presence/absence analyses assumed that sequencing depth was roughly uniform across donors, and that assumption may not be true. Linkage disequilibrium might explain the correlated functional status among segregating V segments, but an unknown experimental factor could not be excluded. In vitro tests confirmed that three of the cytomegalovirus-associated TCR beta chains recognize cytomegalovirus antigens.

Receptors were amplified or captured by the immunoSEQ multiplex PCR assay. For the multiplex PCR, a mixture combining 60 forward primers for TCR Vbeta segments and 13 reverse primers for TCR Jbeta segments was used. Amplification of the CDR3 region of rearranged TCR beta genes was performed with a multiplex PCR assay on genomic DNA. On the Illumina HiSeq System, the amplified TCR beta libraries were sequenced as 87-base-pair reads. In the paper's pipeline: A later analysis counted tens of millions of unique TCR beta chains across the 550 to 750 repertoires, and roughly 10 million of these chains were shared by at least two donors. To remove PCR and sequencing errors, raw reads were error-corrected and collapsed into unique sequences using a nearest-neighbor algorithm that merged closely related sequences. V, D and J gene segments were assigned by aligning CDR3 sequences to IMGT reference sequences. For a sequence to be retained, a match of at least six nucleotides was required to both a V gene segment and a J gene segment. A rearrangement counted as productive if the CDR3 had no stop codons and remained in frame with V and J, and every other rearrangement counted as non-productive. Following IMGT convention, CDR3 was defined as the stretch from the second conserved V-encoded cysteine to the conserved J-encoded phenylalanine. The earlier analysis of about 610 of the donors excluded sequences that lacked an unambiguous match to a single V gene segment. In an earlier analysis of around 600 of the donors, V segments were called functional above 56.7% productive rearrangements and were called segregating when the between-donor standard deviation exceeded 5%. A statistical classification framework was developed to diagnose cytomegalovirus status using the catalog of TCR beta chain sequences. In a later analysis, TCR nucleotide sequences were compared against IMGT/GENE-DB human TR gene sequences so that V and J genes could be assigned. In a later analysis, CDR3 sequences and most-parsimonious VDJ recombination scenarios were assigned using the TCRdist pipeline. In a later analysis, each TCR beta chain was defined by its CDR3 amino acid sequence together with its V-gene family, and reads lacking a unique V-gene family were excluded. In a later analysis, 450 to 600 highly shared, low-generation-probability nucleotide sequences were removed to address suspected cross-contamination and a sequencing artifact. In a later analysis, a clonal expansion index was calculated for each public chain from normalized within-repertoire ranks of inferred template counts. In a later analysis, generation probabilities were computed using a VDJ recombination model fitted to out-of-frame rearrangements, and the results were checked against IGoR. Hypergeometric tests were used in a later analysis to score TCR-TCR, TCR-HLA and TCR-CMV co-occurrence, with a repertoire-size bias correction applied to the TCR pairs. False discovery rates were estimated in a later analysis by permuting HLA or CMV assignments 20 times. In a later analysis, co-occurring TCRs were grouped with DBSCAN, and TCRdist sequence similarity was added when clustering was performed within HLA-allele-positive subsets. Repertoires with fewer than 30,000 or more than 120,000 public chains, plus five repertoires with anomalous nucleotide sharing, were excluded from co-occurrence clustering. TCRdb took this table from immuneACCESS and kept in-frame rearrangements with V and J called. Such tables lack part of the clones; where checked against another copy, unresolved V genes explain under half of the gap, and the rest is unexplained. For V, J and clone size, that table is used; D and trimming come from the DNA. Counted in this sample were over 150,000 clones; less than 85% of them appeared once. Jointly, the top ten make up approximately 1.5% of the sample.

The sequence came from a girl aged 5-17 years in good health and CMV-seropositive. The material sequenced was PBMCs. This chain is built from TRBV27 and TRBJ1-4; 7 nucleotides in the junction match TRBD1. The nucleotide sequence reads TGTGCCAGCAGTTCAAGACAGGGCTACATTGAAAAACTGTTTTTT. It codes for CASSSRQGYIEKLFF.